These T cell receptor beta chains were read from a single sample in a study of blood T cell repertoires in COVID-19. Assay: immunoSEQ multiplex PCR; the TCRdb copy retains only in-frame clones and omits some. The profile covers tens of thousands of clones, with around 89% appearing a single time and around 6.2% taken by the ten largest. Sequences were obtained from peripheral blood. The receptors derive from a human donor in a cohort sampled during active COVID-19. Both conserved end residues are part of each CDR3. A D gene is named only where the DNA matches it firmly. Clone size is stated in some rows and not others, as once, few, many or a class when expanded.

CDR3: CASSSQPGQGQFF
DNA: TGTGCCAGCAGCTCTCAACCCGGACAGGGACAGTTCTTC
size: NA
D: TRBD1
J: TRBJ2-1
V: TRBV7-3

CDR3: CASSYTTSGGVGTQYF
DNA: TGTGCCAGCAGTTACACGACTAGCGGGGGGGTCGGTACGCAGTATTTT
size: NA
D: TRBD2
J: TRBJ2-3
V: TRBV6-5

CDR3: CASSRAWLGSSGNTIYF
DNA: TGTGCCAGCTCACGAGCCTGGCTGGGGAGCTCTGGAAACACCATATATTTT
size: NA
D: NA
J: TRBJ1-3
V: TRBV18

CDR3: CASSPGWGDGETQYF
DNA: TGTGCCAGCAGCCCCGGGTGGGGGGACGGAGAGACCCAGTACTTC
size: NA
D: NA
J: TRBJ2-5
V: TRBV5-4

CDR3: CASSRLPGQARLNYGYTF
DNA: TGTGCCAGCAGCAGATTACCGGGACAGGCCCGCTTAAACTATGGCTACACCTTC
size: NA
D: TRBD1
J: TRBJ1-2
V: TRBV7-2

CDR3: CASSLRWGDQPQHF
DNA: TGTGCCAGCAGCTTGCGTTGGGGGGATCAGCCCCAGCATTTT
size: NA
D: NA
J: TRBJ1-5
V: TRBV7-2

CDR3: CASITGGANEKLFF
DNA: TGTGCCAGCATTACCGGGGGTGCTAATGAAAAACTGTTTTTT
size: NA
D: NA
J: TRBJ1-4
V: TRBV28

CDR3: CASRAGPSGANVLTF
DNA: TGTGCCAGTCGGGCAGGGCCATCTGGGGCCAACGTCCTGACTTTC
size: NA
D: NA
J: TRBJ2-6
V: TRBV19

CDR3: CASSFSSSGNTIYF
DNA: TGTGCCAGCAGTTTTTCCTCCTCTGGAAACACCATATATTTT
size: NA
D: NA
J: TRBJ1-3
V: TRBV27

CDR3: CSASEAGKNTEAFF
DNA: TGCAGTGCTAGTGAGGCGGGGAAGAACACTGAAGCTTTCTTT
size: NA
D: NA
J: TRBJ1-1
V: TRBV20-1

CDR3: CASSGGYRGHTGELFF
DNA: TGTGCCAGCAGCGGTGGGTACAGGGGGCACACCGGGGAGCTGTTTTTT
size: NA
D: TRBD1
J: TRBJ2-2
V: TRBV9

CDR3: CANGGGGNTGELFF
DNA: TGTGCCAACGGCGGGGGCGGTAACACCGGGGAGCTGTTTTTT
size: NA
D: NA
J: TRBJ2-2
V: TRBV30

CDR3: CASSGWPPGGGSYEQYF
DNA: TGTGCCAGCAGCGGATGGCCCCCCGGGGGGGGATCCTACGAGCAGTACTTC
size: NA
D: TRBD2
J: TRBJ2-7
V: TRBV13

CDR3: CASSPRGQSSWETQYF
DNA: TGTGCCAGCAGCCCGCGGGGACAGTCGTCCTGGGAGACCCAGTACTTC
size: NA
D: NA
J: TRBJ2-5
V: TRBV7-2

CDR3: CASSLEGTGAYEQYF
DNA: TGTGCCAGCAGCTTAGAGGGGACAGGGGCCTACGAGCAGTACTTC
size: NA
D: TRBD1
J: TRBJ2-7
V: TRBV7-9

CDR3: CASSAFGGGNTIYF
DNA: TGTGCCAGCAGCGCATTCGGCGGTGGAAACACCATATATTTT
size: NA
D: NA
J: TRBJ1-3
V: TRBV7-9

CDR3: CASGLVLGQGGSPLHF
DNA: TGTGCTAGTGGTTTGGTACTAGGACAGGGGGGTTCACCCCTCCACTTT
size: NA
D: TRBD1
J: TRBJ1-6
V: TRBV12-5

CDR3: CASSLTRGLLHEQYF
DNA: TGTGCCAGCAGTTTAACCCGGGGTCTTCTCCACGAGCAGTACTTC
size: NA
D: NA
J: TRBJ2-7
V: TRBV27

CDR3: CASSVATMTGSLGDTQYF
DNA: TGTGCCAGCAGCGTAGCTACTATGACAGGCTCCTTGGGAGATACGCAGTATTTT
size: NA
D: NA
J: TRBJ2-3
V: TRBV9

CDR3: CASSLSGMWDRDHYEQYF
DNA: TGTGCCAGCAGTTTATCGGGGATGTGGGACAGGGACCATTACGAGCAGTACTTC
size: NA
D: TRBD1
J: TRBJ2-7
V: TRBV28

CDR3: CASSSLIGTSGAYNEQFF
DNA: TGTGCCAGCAGTTCCCTAATTGGGACTAGCGGGGCCTACAATGAGCAGTTCTTC
size: few
D: TRBD2
J: TRBJ2-1
V: TRBV28

CDR3: CASSLVSKERDSYGYTF
DNA: TGTGCCAGCAGCTTAGTGTCCAAAGAGCGGGACTCCTATGGCTACACCTTC
size: once
D: NA
J: TRBJ1-2
V: TRBV7-3

CDR3: CASSYRGQGNEKLFF
DNA: TGTGCCAGCAGTTACCGCGGACAGGGGAATGAAAAACTGTTTTTT
size: once
D: TRBD1
J: TRBJ1-4
V: TRBV6-6

CDR3: CASSEWNRFGYEQYF
DNA: TGTGCCAGCAGTGAATGGAACAGGTTCGGCTACGAGCAGTACTTC
size: NA
D: NA
J: TRBJ2-7
V: TRBV2

CDR3: CASSLESGGIQYF
DNA: TGTGCCAGCAGCTTAGAATCCGGGGGCATTCAGTACTTC
size: NA
D: NA
J: TRBJ2-4
V: TRBV7-2

CDR3: CSASHMRDSTNQETQYF
DNA: TGCAGTGCTAGTCACATGCGGGACAGCACAAATCAAGAGACCCAGTACTTC
size: NA
D: NA
J: TRBJ2-5
V: TRBV20-1

CDR3: CATQQGSDGYTF
DNA: TGTGCCACCCAACAGGGATCCGATGGCTACACCTTC
size: NA
D: NA
J: TRBJ1-2
V: TRBV7-9

CDR3: CASSIGAINQPQHF
DNA: TGTGCCAGTAGTATAGGGGCAATCAATCAGCCCCAGCATTTT
size: NA
D: NA
J: TRBJ1-5
V: TRBV19

CDR3: CASSRRVESYEQYF
DNA: TGTGCCAGCAGCCGGCGTGTCGAATCCTACGAGCAGTACTTC
size: NA
D: NA
J: TRBJ2-7
V: TRBV7-8

CDR3: CASSPWTGEYTEAFF
DNA: TGTGCCAGCAGCCCCTGGACAGGGGAGTACACTGAAGCTTTCTTT
size: NA
D: TRBD1
J: TRBJ1-1
V: TRBV9

CDR3: CASGPRDSYEQYF
DNA: TGTGCCAGCGGGCCCCGGGACTCCTACGAGCAGTACTTC
size: NA
D: NA
J: TRBJ2-7
V: TRBV27

CDR3: CASSERTGIYEQYF
DNA: TGTGCCAGCAGTGAGAGGACAGGGATCTACGAGCAGTACTTC
size: NA
D: TRBD1
J: TRBJ2-7
V: TRBV6-1

CDR3: CASSPGTGYYGYTF
DNA: TGTGCCAGCAGCCCTGGGACAGGGTACTATGGCTACACCTTC
size: NA
D: TRBD1
J: TRBJ1-2
V: TRBV5-6

CDR3: CASSRGGTGIYSNQPQHF
DNA: TGTGCCAGTAGTAGGGGGGGGACAGGGATTTATAGCAATCAGCCCCAGCATTTT
size: once
D: TRBD1
J: TRBJ1-5
V: TRBV19

CDR3: CASTADRGLTYNSPLHF
DNA: TGTGCCAGCACTGCCGACAGGGGGCTCACCTATAATTCACCCCTCCACTTT
size: once
D: TRBD1
J: TRBJ1-6
V: TRBV28

CDR3: CASREQGEPGELFF
DNA: TGTGCCAGTAGGGAACAGGGGGAACCCGGGGAGCTGTTTTTT
size: few
D: TRBD1
J: TRBJ2-2
V: TRBV19

CDR3: CASSLAGGPTDKQYF
DNA: TGTGCCAGCAGTTTAGCGGGGGGGCCCACAGATAAACAGTATTTT
size: NA
D: TRBD2
J: TRBJ2-3
V: TRBV6-2/TRBV6-3

CDR3: CASSRTVNSPLHF
DNA: TGTGCTAGCAGCCGGACAGTTAATTCACCCCTCCACTTT
size: NA
D: NA
J: TRBJ1-6
V: TRBV7-7

CDR3: CASTLGWTGELFF
DNA: TGTGCCAGCACCCTAGGTTGGACCGGGGAGCTGTTTTTT
size: NA
D: NA
J: TRBJ2-2
V: TRBV12-3/TRBV12-4

CDR3: CASTGGNSYEQYF
DNA: TGTGCCAGTACGGGGGGGAACTCCTACGAGCAGTACTTC
size: NA
D: TRBD2
J: TRBJ2-7
V: TRBV19

CDR3: CASSPRTGGADYGYTF
DNA: TGTGCCAGCAGCCCCCGGACAGGGGGCGCCGACTATGGCTACACCTTC
size: NA
D: TRBD1
J: TRBJ1-2
V: TRBV5-8

CDR3: CASSLDTPNTEAFF
DNA: TGTGCCAGCAGCTTGGACACCCCGAACACTGAAGCTTTCTTT
size: NA
D: NA
J: TRBJ1-1
V: TRBV5-5